What follows describes a single TCR beta chain. Its cognate antigen has yet to be identified. No base-level quality is on record; no much larger clone is a single base apart. Another Seattle source contributed samples from volunteer blood donors who had recovered from COVID-19. Whole blood was collected in K2EDTA tubes by collaborating institutions according to the institutions' own protocols. Collaborator samples were shipped for TCRbeta analysis as frozen whole blood, isolated PBMCs, or DNA extracted from either sample type. The data belong to a study of blood T cell repertoires in COVID-19 (dated by TCRdb to 2020 to 2022). Context from the whole study: Samples from collaborators originated in the United States, Italy and Spain and spanned both the acute and convalescent phases of COVID-19. The prospective study material was composed of cDNA or gDNA derived from T cells, B-cell-depleted T cells, or PBMCs. Samples came from the ongoing ImmuneRACE study (first 160 participants) plus 1,254 subjects from 6 global collaborators. A de-identified subject ID, COVID-19 status, age in years and sex were almost always included in the sample metadata. The dataset comprised deeply sampled blood TCRbeta repertoires from subjects exposed to, actively infected with, or recovered from COVID-19. Where available, HLA class I and class II types were taken from metadata supplied by the sample provider and were not determined by assay-based typing. The repertoires were released in a freely available public database meant as a resource for research on the immune response to SARS-CoV-2. What the authors observed across the whole study: The amount of clinical and demographic metadata varied by source and participant and was provided uncurated.

TCRbeta CDR3 regions were amplified from genomic DNA using the immunoSEQ Assay, a bias-controlled multiplex PCR. The published analysis was carried out like this. The number of nucleated cells in each sample was estimated by amplification of reference gene primers within the assay. Sequence reads were collapsed and filtered to measure the absolute abundance of every unique TCRbeta CDR3 rearrangement. Productive Simpson clonality was computed per sample as the square root of Simpson's diversity index over productive rearrangements. What TCRdb holds here is the immuneACCESS table cut down to in-frame rearrangements. Part of the clones is not present; checked against another copy, under half of the missing clones reflect an unresolved V gene, and the others are unexplained. For V, J and clone size, that table is used; D and trimming come from the DNA. For this sample the table gives some 170,000 clones, of which over 80% were detected only once. Just under 4% of the sample goes to the ten largest clones.

The TCR sequence derives from a woman aged 55-69 years who had recovered from COVID-19. The sample comprised peripheral blood.

The CDR3 protein: CASSERTALTFSGANVLTF. The nucleotide sequence reads as follows: TGTGCCAGCAGTGAGCGGACAGCCTTGACGTTCTCTGGGGCCAACGTCCTGACTTTC. The chain is assembled from TRBV6-1 and TRBJ2-6, with a weak D call of TRBD1 (6 bases match). Relative to germline, V is 3 bases shorter and J is 0 bases shorter, with 18 bases between their ends. Including cysteine and phenylalanine, the CDR3 has 19 amino acids. CDR3 DNA only is kept here, 57 bases in frame from base 1. CDR1 and CDR2, per the germline V gene, are MNHNS and SASEGT.